This T cell receptor beta chain appears in the sequencing data of a study of Ad26.COV2.S vaccination and SARS-CoV-2 variants. About the research overall: Ad26.COV2.S given intramuscularly, once or twice 56 days apart.

The treatment was: 15 to 20 received Ad26.COV2.S at low or high dose, single or two shots; about 5 received placebo; per-sample allocation not given. Sampling took place 63 days after the first vaccine or placebo injection. Donor was an adult aged 18-55 years in Boston. Germline V CDR1 and CDR2: SNHLY, FYNNEI. Trimming removed 3 bases from V and 1 base from J, with 7 bases in between. This CDR3 comprises 14 residues. Study-wide findings and caveats: Responses of spike-specific T cells (both CD8+ and CD4+) reportedly showed substantial breadth after vaccination.

Sequenced by immunoSEQ multiplex PCR; TCRdb stores in-frame clones only, minus some. This table has some 290,000 clones, around 81% appearing once. On this clone itself: Its antigen is unidentified. Other DNA sequences in this specimen translate into the identical CDR3.

The gene calls are TRBV2 and TRBJ1-5, with unresolved D. The clonotype comes from a person aged 18-65 years who received the Ad26.COV2.S COVID-19 vaccine or a placebo. The specimen comprised peripheral blood, sampled in a trial of Ad26.COV2.S vaccine versus placebo. CDR3 sequence reads: CASSERASNQPQHF. CDR3 DNA: TGTGCCAGCAGTGAGAGAGCAAGCAATCAGCCCCAGCATTTT. The entire variable domain, with the rest obtained from reference TRBV2 and TRBJ1-5, is as follows: EPEVTQTPSHQVTQMGQEVILRCVPISNHLYFYWYRQILGQKVEFLVSFYNNEISEKSEIFDDQFSVERPDGSNFTLKIRSTKLEDSAMYFCASSERASNQPQHFGDGTRLSIL.